The TCR beta chain described here comes from a study of T cell clones after liver transplantation. Study context: TCRbeta sequencing after a pre-transplant mixed lymphocyte reaction identified graft-donor-reactive clones, later tracked in post-transplant blood. Pre-transplant mixed lymphocyte reactions yielded third-party-reactive TCRbeta sequences as comparators for graft-donor-reactive sequences. Until 12-24 months post-transplant, subjects got standard immunosuppression and no induction.

This clone was detected only once. Antigen specificity is unknown. General observations from the study: In two subjects, few donor cells limited the measurable donor-reactive repertoire.

Libraries were prepared by immunoSEQ multiplex PCR; TCRdb keeps only in-frame clonotypes and omits some of them. The profile shows some 60,000 clones, 70% of them singletons. The specimen was CD4+ T cells from blood, collected at the approximately 15-month timepoint. The TCR was taken from a human patient who received a liver transplant. Some of the T cells may derive from the graft donor.

The CDR3 DNA sequence: TGTGCCTGGAGTTATGGGGGTGGTCAGCCCCAGCATTTT. Translation gives CAWSYGGGQPQHF. This rearrangement joins TRBV30 to TRBJ1-5; possibly TRBD1 for D (5 bases). Germline CDR1 GTSNPN, CDR2 SVGIG (reference sequence). V was cut by 2 bases and J by 6 bases, with 11 bases left in between. This CDR3 is built from 13 residues. The entire variable domain, with the rest obtained from reference TRBV30 and TRBJ1-5, is as follows: SQTIHQWPATLVQPVGSPLSLECTVEGTSNPNLYWYRQAAGRGLQLLFYSVGIGQISSEVPQNLSASRPQDRQFILSSKKLLLSDSGFYLCAWSYGGGQPQHFGDGTRLSIL.